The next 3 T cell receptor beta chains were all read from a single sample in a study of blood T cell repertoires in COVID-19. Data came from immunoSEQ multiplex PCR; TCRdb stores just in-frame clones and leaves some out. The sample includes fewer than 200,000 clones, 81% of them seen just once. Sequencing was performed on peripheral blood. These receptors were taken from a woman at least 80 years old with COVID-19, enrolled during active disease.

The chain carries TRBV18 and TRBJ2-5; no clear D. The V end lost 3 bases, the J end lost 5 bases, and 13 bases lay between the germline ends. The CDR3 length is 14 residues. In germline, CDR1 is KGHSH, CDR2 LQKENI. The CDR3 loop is CASSPTGNPETQYF. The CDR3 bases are TGTGCCAGCTCACCGACGGGTAACCCCGAGACCCAGTACTTC.

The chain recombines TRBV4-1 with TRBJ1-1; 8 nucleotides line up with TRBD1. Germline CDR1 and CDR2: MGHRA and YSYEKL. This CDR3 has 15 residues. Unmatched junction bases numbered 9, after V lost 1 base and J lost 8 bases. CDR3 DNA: TGCGCCAGCAGCCAAGGCCCAGGGCGGGACAGGGAAGCTTTCTTT. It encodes CASSQGPGRDREAFF.

As DNA, the CDR3 is TGTGCCTGGACTAAAGGACAGGGTTCTGGCTACACCTTC. As protein: CAWTKGQGSGYTF. The V gene is TRBV30, the J gene TRBJ1-2; TRBD1 aligns across 8 bases. CDR1 is GTSNPN and CDR2 is SVGIG in the germline V gene (reference sequence). After removal of 4 bases from V and 7 bases from J, the junction contained 8 bases not matched to a gene. The CDR3 consists of 13 residues. The variable domain in full, completed from reference TRBV30 and TRBJ1-2, reads SQTIHQWPATLVQPVGSPLSLECTVEGTSNPNLYWYRQAAGRGLQLLFYSVGIGQISSEVPQNLSASRPQDRQFILSSKKLLLSDSGFYLCAWTKGQGSGYTFGSGTRLTVV.